The sequence of this T cell receptor beta chain was determined in a study of blood T cells in healthy people across ages. In each sample, at least 7 million PBMCs were isolated. In germline, CDR1 is MNHEY, CDR2 SMNVEV (reference sequence). The CDR3 runs to 13 residues. V was clipped by 6 bases and J by 2 bases, with 10 bases between them. As regards this clonotype: The antigen remains undetermined.

A J-beta primer mix and a sample-barcoded 5' primer were used in a second PCR of roughly 6 to 12 cycles. TCRdb reanalysed the 5' RACE reads using MiXCR and keeps one entry per CDR3 protein. The sample carries around 900,000 distinct CDR3 sequences, 51% recorded once. Overall study results and limits: Older age coincided with a roughly linear decline in TCR beta diversity per million T cells.

The chain combines TRBV27 with TRBJ2-5; tentative D call: TRBD1 (6 bases). This TCR was recovered from a woman in her sixties in good health. Sequences were obtained from blood. CDR3 residues: CASRPGHQETQYF. CDR3 in DNA: TGTGCCAGCAGGCCGGGACATCAAGAGACCCAGTACTTC.